This TCR beta chain was identified in a study of blood T cell repertoires in COVID-19. Study as a whole: COVID-19 samples from acute and convalescent phases originated in the United States, Italy and Spain. The cDNA or gDNA used as material had been derived from T cells, B-cell-depleted T cells, or PBMCs.

In the study's own analysis: Amplification with reference gene primers provided the estimates of nucleated cell counts. Some clones are missing from TCRdb's copy, which holds only in-frame ones; the method was immunoSEQ multiplex PCR. The D gene and trimming were derived from the DNA, and the V and J assignments and clone size from that table. The table lists about 280,000 clones, 75% to 90% of them singletons, with approximately 3% in the top ten. The CDR3 covers 13 residues. V lost 4 bases and J 0 bases, leaving 6 bases between the germline ends. This chain joins TRBV12-3 or TRBV12-4 and TRBJ2-5; D not resolved. This TCR was sampled from a woman younger than 45 with active or convalescent COVID-19. Source material: peripheral blood. CDR3: CASSWAYQETQYF. DNA of the CDR3: TGTGCCAGCAGTTGGGCGTACCAAGAGACCCAGTACTTC.